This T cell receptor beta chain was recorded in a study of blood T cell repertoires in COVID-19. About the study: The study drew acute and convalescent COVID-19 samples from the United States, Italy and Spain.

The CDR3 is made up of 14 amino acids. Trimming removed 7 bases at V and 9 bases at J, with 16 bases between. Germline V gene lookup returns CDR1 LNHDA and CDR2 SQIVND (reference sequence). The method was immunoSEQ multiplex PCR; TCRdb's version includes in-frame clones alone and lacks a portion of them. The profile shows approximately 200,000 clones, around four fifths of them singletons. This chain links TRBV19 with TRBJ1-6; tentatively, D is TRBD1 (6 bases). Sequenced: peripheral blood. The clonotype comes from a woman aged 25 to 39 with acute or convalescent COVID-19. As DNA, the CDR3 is TGTGCCAGTAAGTCTGTGCAGGGGATTTCACCCCTCCACTTT. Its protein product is CASKSVQGISPLHF.